Presented here are 10 T cell receptor beta chains from one specimen sequenced in a study of CD8 T cells in Susac syndrome. A quantity of about 0.45 to 1 ug RNA underwent reverse transcription using random hexamers. TCRdb reanalysed the immunoSEQ multiplex PCR reads using MiXCR and keeps one entry per CDR3 protein. This table has some 26,000 distinct CDR3 sequences, around 95% appearing once. The sample taken for sequencing was CD8+ T cells from PBMCs. These receptors originate from a human donor in good health.

The rearrangement links TRBV6-1 to TRBJ1-2; D is ambiguous. V was pared by 0 bases and J by 4 bases, with 12 bases between. The CDR3 extends over 15 amino acids. Germline-derived CDR1 and CDR2 are MNHNS and SASEGT. The CDR3 DNA is TGTGCCAGCAGTGAAGCTTATGAGGCAGGCTATGGCTACACCTTC. Protein product: CASSEAYEAGYGYTF.

The rearrangement links TRBV5-1 to TRBJ1-1; D remains ambiguous. The CDR3 contains 13 residues. CDR1 SGHRS and CDR2 YFSETQ come from the germline V gene. With 3 bases removed from V and 5 bases from J, the gap between germline ends came to 11 bases. This CDR3 is CASSSYSGTEAFF. In DNA, the CDR3 is TGCGCCAGCAGCTCGTACTCCGGAACTGAAGCTTTCTTT. Drawing the rest from reference TRBV5-1 and TRBJ1-1, the complete variable domain is KAGVTQTPRYLIKTRGQQVTLSCSPISGHRSVSWYQQTPGQGLQFLFEYFSETQRNKGNFPGRFSGRQFSNSRSEMNVSTLELGDSALYLCASSSYSGTEAFFGQGTRLTVV.

This chain links TRBV9 with TRBJ2-3; possible D gene TRBD1, 5 bases. This CDR3 spans 14 amino acids. V was cut by 0 bases and J by 7 bases, with 12 bases left in between. The germline CDR1 and CDR2 sequences are SGDLS and YYNGEE. The CDR3 reads CASSVADNFHTQYF. The CDR3, as DNA: TGTGCCAGCAGCGTAGCGGACAACTTTCATACGCAGTATTTT.

This chain joins TRBV7-8 and TRBJ2-7; a weak D match, TRBD1 (6 bases). This CDR3 contains 15 residues. V lost 5 bases and J lost 4, with 18 bases in between. CDR1 is SGHVS, CDR2 FQNEAQ, per germline. The DNA for the CDR3 is TGTGCCAGCAGCGTTACAGGGTTTGGTGGGTACGAGCAGTACTTC. It encodes CASSVTGFGGYEQYF.

V and J are TRBV19 and TRBJ2-7; D remains unclear. From germline, CDR1 is LNHDA and CDR2 SQIVND (reference sequence). The CDR3 totals 11 residues. V lost 3 bases to trimming and J lost 5 bases, with 5 bases between them. This CDR3 reads CASSMGHEQYF. The CDR3 bases are TGTGCCAGTAGTATGGGCCACGAGCAGTACTTC.

This clonotype has only one observation. The genes are TRBV29-1 and TRBJ2-7; TRBD1 matches 7 bases. J lost 2 bases, V lost 7 bases, and 5 bases had no gene match. The CDR3 loop spans 12 amino acids. The germline V gene encodes CDR1 SQVTM and CDR2 ANQGSEA. The CDR3 bases are TGCAGCGCTACAGGGGACACCTACGAGCAGTACTTC. Its protein product is CSATGDTYEQYF.

This clonotype appeared once. This chain connects TRBV27 to TRBJ1-5; no clear D. Trimming stripped 4 bases from V and 2 bases from J, with 9 bases between. Germline loops: CDR1 MNHEY, CDR2 SMNVEV (reference sequence). The CDR3 spans 14 residues. CDR3 sequence: CASSSFDGNQPQHF. The CDR3 DNA is TGTGCCAGCAGTTCTTTCGACGGCAATCAGCCCCAGCATTTT.

This chain links TRBV7-9 with TRBJ2-1; tentative D call: TRBD1 (5 bases). V dropped 5 bases and J dropped 5 bases, with 16 bases sitting between them. Per the germline V gene, CDR1 is SEHNR and CDR2 is FQNEAQ (reference sequence). The CDR3 runs to 15 residues. CDR3 protein: CASSPDQGSNNEQFF. The CDR3 region has the DNA TGTGCCAGCAGCCCGGACCAGGGCTCGAACAATGAGCAGTTCTTC.

The chain combines TRBV7-8 with TRBJ2-3, with 13 nucleotides matching TRBD2. This CDR3 has 16 residues. Germline V gene sequence: CDR1 SGHVS, CDR2 FQNEAQ. The J segment lost 2 bases and the V segment lost 5 bases, leaving 4 bases of the junction unmatched. In nucleotides, the CDR3 is TGTGCCAGCAGCCAGACTAGCGGGGGGTACACAGATACGCAGTATTTT. This sequence encodes CASSQTSGGYTDTQYF.

This chain connects TRBV12-3 or TRBV12-4 to TRBJ1-2; no definite D call. This CDR3 region has 12 residues. The V gene lost 4 bases and the J gene lost 4 bases, with 7 bases spanning the gap. CDR3 nucleotides: TGTGCCAGCAGTTCCGACATCTATGGCTACACCTTC. This gives the protein CASSSDIYGYTF.